A selection of T cell receptor beta chains follows, all from one sample in a study of post-analysis software for immune sequencing data. TCRdb re-called the PCR reads with MiXCR, one entry per CDR3 protein. The data show about 160,000 distinct CDR3 sequences, about 34% seen once. The material sequenced was blood, taken after autologous hematopoietic stem cell transplantation. These receptors were taken from a girl aged 10 to 17 with multiple sclerosis. Each CDR3 is given with its conserved first and last residue. The D gene is left open where the match is weak. Some rows mark clone size as missing; the rest say once, few, many or name a class of expanded clone.

J	V	size	D	length	CDR3	DNA
TRBJ2-4	TRBV11-1	.	.	17	CASSSRQTQRAKNIQYF	TGTGCCAGCAGCTCTCGACAGACGCAGCGAGCCAAAAACATTCAGTACTTC
TRBJ2-1	TRBV12-3/TRBV12-4	.	.	14	CASIVGLTYNEQFF	TGTGCCAGCATCGTCGGCCTCACCTACAATGAGCAGTTCTTC
TRBJ2-3	TRBV19	few	.	13	CASSMSGTDTQYF	TGTGCCAGTAGTATGAGCGGGACAGATACGCAGTATTTT
TRBJ2-1	TRBV4-1	.	.	13	CASSQEIQREQFF	TGCGCCAGCAGCCAAGAAATTCAGCGGGAGCAGTTCTTC
TRBJ2-7	TRBV20-1	.	.	14	CSAAHDGGVGEQYF	TGCAGTGCTGCCCACGATGGAGGGGTGGGCGAGCAGTACTTC
TRBJ2-1	TRBV9	.	TRBD2	17	CASSVEKGLADYNEQFF	TGTGCCAGCAGCGTAGAAAAGGGACTAGCGGATTACAATGAGCAGTTCTTC
TRBJ2-1	TRBV7-9	.	TRBD2	17	CAGSLAGRVRLNNEQFF	TGTGCCGGCAGCTTAGCGGGAAGAGTTAGGCTAAACAATGAGCAGTTCTTC
TRBJ1-2	TRBV7-9	.	.	19	CASSSINQKAPAGPYGYTF	TGTGCCAGCAGCTCCATCAATCAAAAGGCCCCCGCGGGCCCCTATGGCTACACCTTC
TRBJ2-3	TRBV29-1	many	TRBD1	15	CSVDLNEGGTGEKYF	TGCAGCGTTGACCTAAACGAAGGGGGGACAGGAGAGAAGTATTTT
TRBJ2-3	TRBV5-6	few	TRBD2	19	CASSPTTSGSWGGTDTQYF	TGTGCCAGCAGCCCAACCACTAGCGGGAGTTGGGGGGGCACAGATACGCAGTATTTT
TRBJ2-4	TRBV29-1	few	.	11	CSVETGDIQYF	TGCAGCGTTGAAACGGGGGACATTCAGTACTTC
TRBJ1-5	TRBV9	.	.	14	CASSVGQLNQPQHF	TGTGCCAGCAGCGTAGGGCAGCTAAATCAGCCCCAGCATTTT
TRBJ2-7	TRBV20-1	few	TRBD1	15	CSARDWQGVSYEQYF	TGCAGTGCTAGAGATTGGCAGGGGGTCTCCTACGAGCAGTACTTC
TRBJ2-1	TRBV7-6	.	.	18	CASSLLSGSVGSYNEQFF	TGTGCCAGCAGCTTACTATCGGGTAGCGTGGGGTCCTACAATGAGCAGTTCTTC
TRBJ2-1	TRBV11-2	few	TRBD2	14	CASSLGLAVNEQFF	TGTGCCAGCAGCTTAGGACTAGCGGTCAATGAGCAGTTCTTC
TRBJ2-1	TRBV12-3/TRBV12-4	few	TRBD2	16	CASSLGGLARYNEQFF	TGTGCCAGCAGTTTAGGGGGACTAGCGCGTTACAATGAGCAGTTCTTC
TRBJ2-1	TRBV9	.	.	16	CASSVDSYGRYNEQFF	TGTGCCAGCAGCGTAGATTCCTATGGGCGCTACAATGAGCAGTTCTTC
TRBJ1-1	TRBV12-3/TRBV12-4	few	TRBD1	14	CASSRNRGGTEAFF	TGTGCCAGCAGCAGAAACAGGGGAGGCACTGAAGCTTTCTTT
TRBJ2-7	TRBV24-1	.	TRBD1	19	CATSDVTGTGGPLIYEQYF	TGTGCCACCAGTGATGTCACCGGGACAGGGGGTCCCCTTATCTACGAGCAGTACTTC
TRBJ1-1	TRBV3-1	few	.	15	CASSQGWGGDTEAFF	TGTGCCAGCAGCCAAGGGTGGGGGGGGGACACTGAAGCTTTCTTT
TRBJ1-1	TRBV29-1	once	.	13	CSAKELEGTEAFF	TGCAGCGCCAAGGAACTCGAGGGCACTGAAGCTTTCTTT
TRBJ2-1	TRBV6-5	.	TRBD2	16	CASSYYAGGVRNEQFF	TGTGCCAGCAGTTACTATGCGGGAGGGGTGAGGAATGAGCAGTTTTTC